The present T cell receptor beta chain was sequenced within a study of T-cell reconstitution after alpha-beta-depleted transplantation in children (dated by TCRdb to 2015 to 2016). With regard to the full study: Using TCR repertoire profiling, the study followed T-cell immune reconstitution in a quantitative way in children after TCRalphabeta/CD19-depleted allogeneic hematopoietic cell transplantation. Broad study findings and their caveats: Over subsequent months, a decline in hyperexpanded clone frequencies was noted, and after one year, T-cell counts and TCRbeta diversity were mostly ascribed to newly produced T cells. About two months after transplant, the apparently early recovery of alphabetaT-cell counts reportedly depended on just several hundred clones that had expanded rapidly and came from non-depleted graft cells. In some patients, the high TCRbeta diversity seen at day 60 was put down to recipient T cells and intrathymic progenitors that had survived conditioning.

This clonotype was seen more than once but under ten times. The antigen this receptor binds is unknown. Base-call qualities are not available, and no considerably larger clone is one nucleotide away. From cysteine to phenylalanine, the CDR3 is 13 amino acids long. The entry retains the CDR3 DNA only, 39 bases that are in frame from base 1. Relative to germline, V is missing 6 bases and J is missing 2 bases, with 1 base of the junction outside any gene match. The germline V gene (reference sequence) sets CDR1 to DFQATT and CDR2 to SNEGSKA. The treatment or condition label for this specimen denotes: allogeneic hematopoietic cell transplantation with graft depleted of TCRalphabeta T cells and CD19 B cells. The transplant recipients were children given TCRalphabeta/CD19-depleted allogeneic hematopoietic cell grafts. Library preparation used PCR. TCRdb shows the sequencer as Illumina HiSeq 2500. Molecular barcoding was employed in the preparation of TCR libraries, with unique molecular identifiers being used to normalize TCRbeta repertoire quantification. TCRdb trimmed public reads at Q25 via fastp, called clones via MiXCR and kept in-frame beta chains. Rows matching on CDR3 protein sequence are summarized as one entry with the most common DNA and genes. The sample table holds more than 75,000 distinct CDR3 sequences, of which around a quarter were seen once. The ten largest make up over 20% of the sample.

This receptor was obtained from a boy between 2 and 10 years old with acute lymphoblastic leukemia, due to receive a stem cell transplant. The specimen comprised PBMCs, sampled before TCRalphabeta/CD19-depleted stem cell transplant. Recombination linked TRBV20-1 to TRBJ2-7, with 13 junctional bases fitting TRBD2. Read as DNA, the sequence is TGCAGTGCCGGGACTAGCGGGGCCTACGAGCAGTACTTC. Its product reads: CSAGTSGAYEQYF.